This record looks at one TCR beta chain sequence and its context. Its antigen is unknown. Nothing much larger sits one base from this clone, and base qualities are not available. This sample was taken from a study of blood T cell repertoires in COVID-19 (TCRdb year 2020). In the study overall: Samples covering the acute and convalescent phases of COVID-19 were provided by collaborators in the United States, Italy and Spain. A de-identified subject ID, COVID-19 status, age in years and sex were almost always included in the sample metadata. HLA class I and class II types, where available, came from metadata supplied by the sample provider rather than from assay-based typing. The repertoires were made available in a free public database intended to serve as a resource for research on the immune response to SARS-CoV-2. Deeply sampled blood TCRbeta repertoires from subjects exposed to, actively infected with, or recovered from COVID-19 were included in the dataset. Samples were obtained from the ongoing ImmuneRACE study (first 160 participants) and from 950 to 1,500 subjects provided by 6 global collaborators. The prospective study material was composed of cDNA or gDNA derived from T cells, B-cell-depleted T cells, or PBMCs.

Including the terminal cysteine and phenylalanine, the CDR3 comprises 15 residues. This entry keeps only the CDR3 DNA: 45 bases, framed from base 1. Trimming removed 4 bases from V and 3 bases from J, leaving 14 bases between the germline ends. Sequences SNHLY (CDR1) and FYNNEI (CDR2) are obtained from the germline V gene. TCRbeta CDR3 regions were amplified from genomic DNA using the immunoSEQ Assay, a bias-controlled multiplex PCR. In the paper's pipeline: Within the assay, amplification of reference gene primers was used to estimate how many nucleated cells each sample contained. To quantify the absolute abundance of each unique TCRbeta CDR3 rearrangement, sequence reads were collapsed and filtered. For each sample, productive Simpson clonality was calculated as the square root of Simpson's diversity index over productive rearrangements. TCRdb limited this immuneACCESS table to in-frame rearrangements with V and J called. A share of clones is missing; checked studies link under half to unresolved V genes, and the rest is unexplained. Clone size and the V and J calls come from that table; the DNA yielded D and trimming. In this sample the table shows about 120,000 clones, around 79% of which occur a single time. Roughly 16% of the sample goes to the ten largest clones.

Whole blood was collected in K2EDTA tubes by collaborating institutions according to the institutions' own protocols. For TCRbeta analysis, collaborators shipped samples as frozen whole blood, isolated PBMCs, or DNA extracted from either of those sample types. Overall study outcomes, separate from this receptor: Clinical and demographic metadata were provided uncurated, with the amount varying by source and participant.

This receptor was obtained from a woman older than 75 with active or convalescent COVID-19. The chain links TRBV2 with TRBJ2-3; TRBD1 is perhaps the D gene, given 5 matching bases. Sequencing was carried out using peripheral blood. The CDR3 region has the sequence CASSGRTGGTDTQYF. The nucleotide sequence is given as TGTGCCAGCAGTGGCCGAACAGGTGGGACAGATACGCAGTATTTT.